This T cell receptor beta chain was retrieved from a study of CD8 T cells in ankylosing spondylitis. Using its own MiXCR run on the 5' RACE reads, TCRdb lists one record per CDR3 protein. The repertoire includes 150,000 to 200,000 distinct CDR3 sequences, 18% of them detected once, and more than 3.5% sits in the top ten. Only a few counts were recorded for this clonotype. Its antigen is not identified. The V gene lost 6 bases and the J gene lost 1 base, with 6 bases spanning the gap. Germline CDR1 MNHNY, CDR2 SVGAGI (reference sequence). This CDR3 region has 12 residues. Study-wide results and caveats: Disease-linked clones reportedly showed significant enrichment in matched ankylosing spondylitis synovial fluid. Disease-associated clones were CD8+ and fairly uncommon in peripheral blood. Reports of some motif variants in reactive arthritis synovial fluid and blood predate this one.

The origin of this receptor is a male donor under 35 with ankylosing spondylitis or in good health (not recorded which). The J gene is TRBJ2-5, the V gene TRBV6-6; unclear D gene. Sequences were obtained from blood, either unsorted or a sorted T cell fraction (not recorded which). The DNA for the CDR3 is TGTGCCAGCAGGGGTCTCCAAGAGACCCAGTACTTC. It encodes CASRGLQETQYF.